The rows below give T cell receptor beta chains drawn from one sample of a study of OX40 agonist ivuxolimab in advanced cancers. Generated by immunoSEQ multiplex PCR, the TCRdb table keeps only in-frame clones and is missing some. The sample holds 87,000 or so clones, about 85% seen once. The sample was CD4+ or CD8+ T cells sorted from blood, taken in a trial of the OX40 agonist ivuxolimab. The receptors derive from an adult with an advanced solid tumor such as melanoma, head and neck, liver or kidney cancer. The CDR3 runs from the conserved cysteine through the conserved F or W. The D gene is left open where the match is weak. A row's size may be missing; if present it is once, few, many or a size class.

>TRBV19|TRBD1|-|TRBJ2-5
TGTGCCAGCAGCCGAGGGACAGATCAAGAGACCCAGTACTTC
CASSRGTDQETQYF
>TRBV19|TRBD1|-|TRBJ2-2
TGTGCCAGTAATGCCCTGACAGGGGGGGACTTCAGGACCATCGCGAACACCGGGGAGCTGTTTTTT
CASNALTGGDFRTIANTGELFF
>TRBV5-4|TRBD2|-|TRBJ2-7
TGTGCCAGCAGGGTAAGCGGGAGTATCAACGAGCAGTACTTC
CASRVSGSINEQYF
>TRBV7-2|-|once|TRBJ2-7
TGTGCCAGCAGGTCGGGACAAACCTACGAGCAGTACTTC
CASRSGQTYEQYF
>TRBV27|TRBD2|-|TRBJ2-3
TGTGCCAGCCGTCAGGGAGGGAGGCGGGACACGCAGTATTTT
CASRQGGRRDTQYF
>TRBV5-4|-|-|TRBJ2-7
TGTGCCAGCAGCTTCTTGGAGGGCCAGGGCCCTCGGGAGCAGTACTTC
CASSFLEGQGPREQYF
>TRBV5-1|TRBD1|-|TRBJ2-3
TGCGCCAGCACTCAGGGGGCAGCAGATACGCAGTATTTT
CASTQGAADTQYF
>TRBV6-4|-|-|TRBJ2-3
TGTGCCAGCAGTGTAGGACTATCCTTCACAGATACGCAGTATTTT
CASSVGLSFTDTQYF
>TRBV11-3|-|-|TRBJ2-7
TGTGCCAGCAGTGATATAGCCGCGGAGACCTACGACGAGCAGTACTTC
CASSDIAAETYDEQYF
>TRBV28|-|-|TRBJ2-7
TGTGCCAGCAGTTTATGGTCCGAGTCTCGGGAGCAGTACTTC
CASSLWSESREQYF
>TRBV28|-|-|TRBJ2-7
TGTGCCAGCAGTTTAGAGGGAGGTCCCTACGAGCAGTACTTC
CASSLEGGPYEQYF
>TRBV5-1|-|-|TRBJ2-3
TGCGCCAGCAGCCCTCTGTTGGGGAGCACAGATACGCAGTATTTT
CASSPLLGSTDTQYF
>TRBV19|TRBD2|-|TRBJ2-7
TGTGCCAGTAGTATAGCGACTAGCGGGAGTGGTTACTACGAGCAGTACTTC
CASSIATSGSGYYEQYF
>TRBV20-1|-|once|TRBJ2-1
TGCAGTGCTAGGAACGGCAATGAGCAGTTCTTC
CSARNGNEQFF
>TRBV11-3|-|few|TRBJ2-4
TGTGCCAGCAGCTTAGTGTGGGACTCCAAAAACATTCAGTACTTC
CASSLVWDSKNIQYF
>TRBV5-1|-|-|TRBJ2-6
TGCGCCAGCAGCTTGGCAGGGTCCCGCTCTGGGGCCAACGTCCTGACTTTC
CASSLAGSRSGANVLTF
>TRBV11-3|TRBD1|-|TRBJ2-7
TGTGCCAGCAGCTTTTCCCGCGAGGGGGCGGTTTTCCACGAGCAGTACTTC
CASSFSREGAVFHEQYF
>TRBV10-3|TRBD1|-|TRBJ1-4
TGTGCCATCAAGCCGGGACAGGGCCTTGCAACTAATGAAAAACTGTTTTTT
CAIKPGQGLATNEKLFF
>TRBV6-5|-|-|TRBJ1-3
TGTGCCAGCAGCCACGACGGGAGCCGAAACACCATATATTTT
CASSHDGSRNTIYF
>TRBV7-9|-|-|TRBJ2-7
TGTGCCAGCAGCTTGCGGGATCTGCAGTACTTC
CASSLRDLQYF
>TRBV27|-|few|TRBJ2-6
TGTGCCAGCAGCCGGACACACTCTGGGGCCAACGTCCTGACTTTC
CASSRTHSGANVLTF
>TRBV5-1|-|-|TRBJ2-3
TGCGCCAGCAGCTTGGCTTCAAACACAGATACGCAGTATTTT
CASSLASNTDTQYF
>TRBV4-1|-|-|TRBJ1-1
TGCGCCAGCAGCCAACCGTCCTCGGGATACACTGAAGCTTTCTTT
CASSQPSSGYTEAFF
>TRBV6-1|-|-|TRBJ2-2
TGTGCCAGCAATCGGTACACCGGGGAGCTGTTTTTT
CASNRYTGELFF
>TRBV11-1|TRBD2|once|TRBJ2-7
TGTGCCAGCAGCCCAGGTCGGCGGGAGGAGCAGTACTTC
CASSPGRREEQYF
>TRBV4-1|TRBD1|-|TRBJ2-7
TGCGCCAGCGGTCTGAAAACAGGGGCCTACGAGCAGTACTTC
CASGLKTGAYEQYF
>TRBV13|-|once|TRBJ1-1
-
CASSFGPGVNTEAFF
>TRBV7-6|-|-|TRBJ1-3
TGTGCCAGCAGCACTACAGAGTTCTCTGGAAACACCATATATTTT
CASSTTEFSGNTIYF
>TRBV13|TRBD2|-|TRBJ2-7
TGTGCCAGCAGCTCAACTTTGACTAGCAGCGACGAGCAGTACTTC
CASSSTLTSSDEQYF
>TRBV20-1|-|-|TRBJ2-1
TGCAGTGCTAGAGCACTCGATGAGCAGTTCTTC
CSARALDEQFF
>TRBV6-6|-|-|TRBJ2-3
TGTGCCAGCAGTTCCCCAGGGGACGTCTCAGATACGCAGTATTTT
CASSSPGDVSDTQYF
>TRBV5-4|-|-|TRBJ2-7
TGTGCCAGCAGCTTAGGGCTCTTCTACGAGCAGTACTTC
CASSLGLFYEQYF
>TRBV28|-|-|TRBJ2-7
TGTGCCAGCAGTTTAACGGACAGATCCTACGAGCAGTACTTC
CASSLTDRSYEQYF
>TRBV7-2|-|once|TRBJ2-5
TGTGCCAGCAGGTTGCAGGTTTTCAGGGAGACCCAGTACTTC
CASRLQVFRETQYF
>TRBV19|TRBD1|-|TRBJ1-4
TGTGCCACCAGACAGGGGATGCGCCAGAAACTGTTTTTT
CATRQGMRQKLFF
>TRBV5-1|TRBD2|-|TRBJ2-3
TGCGCCAGCAGCTTGAGCGGGGCCGACACAGATACGCAGTATTTT
CASSLSGADTDTQYF
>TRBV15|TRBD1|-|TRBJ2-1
TGTGCCACCAGCACAGACAAATGGGGACAGGGAGGCAATGAGCAGTTCTTC
CATSTDKWGQGGNEQFF
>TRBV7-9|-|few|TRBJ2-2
TGTGCCAGCAGCACCAACACCGGGGAGCTGTTTTTT
CASSTNTGELFF
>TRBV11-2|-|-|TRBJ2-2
TGTGCCAGCAGCAACACCGGGGAGCTGTTTTTT
CASSNTGELFF
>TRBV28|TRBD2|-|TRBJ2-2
TGTGCCAGCAGCGACTGGGGTCGTGGAGCTAGCGGGAACACCGGGGAGCTGTTTTTT
CASSDWGRGASGNTGELFF
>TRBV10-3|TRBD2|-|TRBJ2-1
TGTGCCATCAGTGAGTCGAGGACTAGCGGGAGTGAGCAGTTCTTC
CAISESRTSGSEQFF
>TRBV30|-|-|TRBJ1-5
TGTGCCTGGAGTGAAAACGGGGGGAGTAATCAGCCCCAGCATTTT
CAWSENGGSNQPQHF
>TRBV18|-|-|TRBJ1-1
TGTGCCAGCTCACCTGCGGACCCATCGGGGCGAGCTTTCTTT
CASSPADPSGRAFF
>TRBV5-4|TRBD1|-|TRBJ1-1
TGTGCCAGCAGCTTGATAGCAGGGGGCACTGAAGCTTTCTTT
CASSLIAGGTEAFF
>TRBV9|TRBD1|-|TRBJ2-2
TGTGCCAGCAGCGTAAGGGGGCGCATCACCGGGGAGCTGTTTTTT
CASSVRGRITGELFF
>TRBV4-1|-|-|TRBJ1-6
TGCGCCAGCTCCCTTGGGGGAGAGACTTTCTTT
CASSLGGETFF
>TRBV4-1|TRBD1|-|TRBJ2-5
TGCGCCAGCAGCCAGGGACAGGGTTGGGAGACCCAGTACTTC
CASSQGQGWETQYF
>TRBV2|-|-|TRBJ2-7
TGTGCCAGCAACGGGGTTGCGGGAAGAGCCTCCTACGAGCAGTACTTC
CASNGVAGRASYEQYF
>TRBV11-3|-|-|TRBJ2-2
TGTGCCAGCAGCTTAACGGCCTCGACGGGGGGGGAGCTGTTTTTT
CASSLTASTGGELFF
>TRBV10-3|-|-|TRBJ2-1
TGTGCCATCAGTGACCAGAAACGGAACAATGAGCAGTTCTTC
CAISDQKRNNEQFF
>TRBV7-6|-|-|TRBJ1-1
TGTGCTACGTTCGCCACCCCTTCTTCAACGGCTGAAGCTTTCTTT
CATFATPSSTAEAFF
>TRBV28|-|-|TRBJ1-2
TGTGCAGCTTACTCGGTGGGGCAGGGTGATGGCTACACCTTC
CAAYSVGQGDGYTF
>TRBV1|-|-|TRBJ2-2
TGCACCAGCAGCCAAGATCAGGGACTAGAGATCGGGGAGCTGTTTTTT
CTSSQDQGLEIGELFF